This is a list of T cell receptor beta chains from one sample in a study of blood T cell repertoires in COVID-19. The repertoire was sequenced with immunoSEQ multiplex PCR; TCRdb's copy has only in-frame clones and lacks some. The data hold 250,000 to 350,000 clones, with approximately 83% observed a single time. The specimen was PBMCs or T cells enriched from blood (not recorded which). Every receptor here comes from a woman aged 25-40 years who had recovered from COVID-19. CDR3s include the opening cysteine and the closing phenylalanine or tryptophan. The D gene is left open where the match is weak. Not every row has a clone size; where given, it reads once, few, many or a size class.

CDR3 protein | CDR3 DNA | V gene | clone size | D gene | J gene
CASSLEGGTEAFF | TGTGCCAGCAGCTTAGAAGGGGGAACTGAAGCTTTCTTT | TRBV7-9 | once | . | TRBJ1-1
CSAASSRGNTIYF | TGCAGCGCTGCCTCTTCGAGAGGAAACACCATATATTTT | TRBV29-1 | . | . | TRBJ1-3
CATSDLPGSYNEQFF | TGTGCCACCAGTGATTTACCCGGCTCCTACAATGAGCAGTTCTTC | TRBV24-1 | . | . | TRBJ2-1
CATSDFTGGGYTF | TGTGCCACCAGTGATTTCACAGGGGGAGGCTACACCTTC | TRBV24-1 | . | TRBD1 | TRBJ1-2
CASSLAGNNEQFF | TGCGCCAGCAGCTTGGCGGGGAACAATGAGCAGTTCTTC | TRBV5-1 | . | . | TRBJ2-1
CASSYSGQNLHGYTF | TGTGCCAGCAGTTATAGTGGGCAGAACCTGCATGGCTACACCTTC | TRBV6-5 | . | . | TRBJ1-2
CASSLPESEQYF | TGTGCCAGCAGCTTACCGGAGAGCGAGCAGTACTTC | TRBV5-4 | once | . | TRBJ2-7
CASSPLGRGGTEAFF | TGTGCCAGCAGTCCTCTCGGTAGGGGAGGCACTGAAGCTTTCTTT | TRBV27 | . | . | TRBJ1-1
CAWSLEGSTYGYTF | TGTGCCTGGAGTTTAGAGGGATCGACCTATGGCTACACCTTC | TRBV30 | once | . | TRBJ1-2
CASSLAQRRGYGYTF | TGTGCCAGCAGCTTGGCCCAGCGGAGGGGCTATGGCTACACCTTC | TRBV5-4 | . | . | TRBJ1-2
CASSQVGQGIAVNEKLFF | TGCGCCAGCAGCCAAGTCGGACAGGGGATAGCGGTTAATGAAAAACTGTTTTTT | TRBV5-1 | once | TRBD1 | TRBJ1-4
CASSSGQENGNTIYF | TGCGCCAGCAGCTCTGGACAGGAAAATGGAAACACCATATATTTT | TRBV5-1 | . | TRBD1 | TRBJ1-3
CSATDRGGARTDTQYF | TGCAGTGCTACTGACAGAGGGGGTGCGAGAACAGATACGCAGTATTTT | TRBV20-1 | . | . | TRBJ2-3
CASSLEATGAEQYF | TGCGCCAGCAGCTTGGAAGCTACAGGGGCCGAGCAGTACTTC | TRBV5-1 | . | TRBD1 | TRBJ2-7
CAWEGQGLNEKLFF | TGTGCCTGGGAGGGACAGGGATTAAATGAAAAACTGTTTTTT | TRBV30 | . | TRBD1 | TRBJ1-4
CASSIGTGSDTQYF | TGTGCCAGTAGTATAGGGACAGGTTCAGATACGCAGTATTTT | TRBV19 | . | TRBD1 | TRBJ2-3
CASSLGGGGFDTEAFF | TGTGCCAGCAGTTTAGGAGGAGGCGGGTTTGACACTGAAGCTTTCTTT | TRBV27 | . | . | TRBJ1-1
CASSLDRAPFGAFF | TGTGCCAGCAGTTTGGACAGGGCCCCTTTTGGAGCTTTCTTT | TRBV28 | . | TRBD1 | TRBJ1-1
CASSLVGRATGEQYF | TGTGCCAGCAGCTTAGTCGGCAGGGCGACGGGCGAGCAGTACTTC | TRBV7-9 | . | . | TRBJ2-7
CASSLVASGYEQYF | TGCGCCAGCAGCTTGGTTGCTAGCGGCTACGAGCAGTACTTC | TRBV5-1 | . | TRBD2 | TRBJ2-7
CASSYSGSPNEKLFF | TGTGCCAGCAGTTACTCGGGCAGCCCTAATGAAAAACTGTTTTTT | TRBV6-5 | . | . | TRBJ1-4
CASSTGTNRHEQYF | TGTGCCAGCAGTACCGGGACTAACCGCCACGAGCAGTACTTC | TRBV7-2 | . | TRBD2 | TRBJ2-7
CASSGRFSRGLNTEAFF | TGCGCCAGCAGCGGTCGGTTTTCTAGGGGCTTGAACACTGAAGCTTTCTTT | TRBV4-1 | . | . | TRBJ1-1
CASSPRELRGNTIYF | TGTGCCAGCAGCCCCCGAGAACTTCGCGGAAACACCATATATTTT | TRBV6-5 | . | . | TRBJ1-3
CASSLLAGSNEQFF | TGTGCCAGCAGCTTATTAGCGGGATCTAATGAGCAGTTCTTC | TRBV7-8 | . | TRBD2 | TRBJ2-1
CASSSGQGIYNEQFF | TGCGCCAGCAGCTCTGGACAGGGGATCTACAATGAGCAGTTCTTC | TRBV5-1 | . | TRBD1 | TRBJ2-1
CASSEGDGNTEAFF | TGTGCCAGCAGCGAGGGGGACGGGAACACTGAAGCTTTCTTT | TRBV11-3 | once | . | TRBJ1-1
CASSSTYTGLNTEAFF | TGTGCCAGCAGTTCTACCTATACAGGATTGAACACTGAAGCTTTCTTT | TRBV3-1/TRBV3-2 | . | . | TRBJ1-1
CASSLLAGGTDTQYF | TGTGCCAGCAGCCTTCTAGCGGGAGGTACAGATACGCAGTATTTT | TRBV7-6 | . | TRBD2 | TRBJ2-3
CASSPGSGNSPLHF | TGTGCCAGCAGTCCGGGATCGGGGAATTCACCCCTCCACTTT | TRBV2 | . | . | TRBJ1-6
CASRRTSGSYEQYF | TGTGCCAGCCGTCGGACTAGCGGCTCCTACGAGCAGTACTTC | TRBV27 | . | TRBD2 | TRBJ2-7
CASSRSRGNEQYF | TGTGCCAGTAGTAGAAGTCGCGGAAACGAGCAGTACTTC | TRBV19 | once | . | TRBJ2-7
CASSLGLAGGPPGELFF | TGCGCCAGCAGCTTGGGGCTAGCGGGAGGGCCCCCCGGGGAGCTGTTTTTT | TRBV5-1 | . | TRBD2 | TRBJ2-2
CASSNFRQGACGNTIYF | TGTGCCAGCAGCAACTTTCGACAGGGGGCTTGTGGAAACACCATATATTTT | TRBV21-1 | . | . | TRBJ1-3
CASSFPGQGPSYEQYF | TGTGCCAGCAGCTTCCCGGGACAGGGACCCTCCTACGAGCAGTACTTC | TRBV7-9 | . | TRBD1 | TRBJ2-7
CASSSGTGSYYYGYTF | TGTGCCAGCAGCTCCGGGACAGGGAGTTACTACTATGGCTACACCTTC | TRBV5-5 | . | TRBD1 | TRBJ1-2
CASSRGQFTRLGGNTIYF | TGTGCCAGCAGTCGGGGACAGTTCACAAGGTTAGGTGGAAACACCATATATTTT | TRBV27 | . | TRBD1 | TRBJ1-3
CASSRLPLAVSGANVLTF | TGTGCCAGCAGCCGACTCCCCCTGGCGGTCTCTGGGGCCAACGTCCTGACTTTC | TRBV28 | . | . | TRBJ2-6
CASSLDRGGSNQPQHF | TGTGCCAGCAGCTTAGATCGGGGGGGAAGCAATCAGCCCCAGCATTTT | TRBV7-8 | . | . | TRBJ1-5
CASSLEPGGGYTF | TGTGCCAGCAGCTTAGAGCCGGGGGGTGGCTACACCTTC | TRBV11-2 | . | . | TRBJ1-2
CATHSISGGELFF | TGTGCCACCCACTCAATTTCGGGGGGGGAACTGTTTTTT | TRBV6-5 | once | . | TRBJ1-4
CASSVARHEQYF | TGTGCCAGCAGCGTAGCCAGGCACGAGCAGTACTTC | TRBV9 | . | . | TRBJ2-7
CASSDGLGGSTEAFF | TGTGCCAGCAGTGACGGGCTCGGGGGAAGCACTGAAGCTTTCTTT | TRBV6-4 | few | . | TRBJ1-1
CASSQGLAHGYEQYF | TGTGCCAGCAGTCAGGGACTAGCGCACGGTTACGAGCAGTACTTC | TRBV6-5 | . | TRBD2 | TRBJ2-7
CASSGTEAFF | TGTGCCAGCTCGGGGACTGAAGCTTTCTTT | TRBV11-2 | once | . | TRBJ1-1
CASSVRNGFPYGYTF | TGTGCCAGCAGCGTCAGGAATGGTTTCCCCTATGGCTACACCTTC | TRBV9 | . | . | TRBJ1-2
CASSTGVENEKLFF | TGTGCCAGCAGCACCGGGGTGGAGAATGAAAAACTGTTTTTT | TRBV5-6 | . | . | TRBJ1-4
CASSEALQVMNTEAFF | TGTGCCAGCAGTGAAGCGCTTCAGGTGATGAACACTGAAGCTTTCTTT | TRBV2 | . | . | TRBJ1-1